Reported below is one T cell receptor (beta chain). The length of the CDR3 is 11 residues. Between the trimmed V and J ends, which lost 4 bases and 6 bases, there was a span of 3 bases. Germline assignment: CDR1 MNHNY and CDR2 SVGAGI (reference sequence). The sample comes from a study of shared clonotypes between healthy human individuals. The authors loaded 200 ng DNA, some 32,000 T cell genomes, into sorted-subset replicate PCRs. Repertoires were generated with immunoSEQ multiplex PCR, while TCRdb's copy carries only in-frame clones and drops some. The repertoire holds about 2.4 million clones, roughly 93% seen once, with approximately 0.35% in the top ten.

The V and J genes are TRBV6-6 and TRBJ2-2; no firm D call. The clonotype was recovered from a man aged 18 to 30 in good health. Some clones in this sample may be carry-over from other donors' samples. The sequencing sample was made of naive CD4+ T cells from PBMCs. Specified subset: CD45RA+ positively selected. Here the CDR3 reads CASSSPGELFF. CDR3 sequence (DNA): TGTGCCAGCAGTTCTCCCGGGGAGCTGTTTTTT.